One and the same sample provided the 15 T cell receptor beta chains below, sequenced in a study of T cells in localized non-small cell lung cancer. Produced via immunoSEQ multiplex PCR; TCRdb's table is partial and in-frame only. Of about 11,000 clones listed, over 65% are singletons. This sample comprised peripheral blood, obtained before any cancer treatment. These receptors were obtained from a male donor aged 60 or over with stage I lung adenocarcinoma.

The chain uses TRBV12-5 and TRBJ1-3; D may be TRBD1 (6 bases). V was shortened by 2 bases and J by 3 bases, with 11 bases between the two germline ends. Germline loops: CDR1 LGHNT, CDR2 FRNRAP. The CDR3 spans 15 residues. The CDR3 DNA reads as TGTGCTAGTGGTTTGTTCGGGACACTTGGAAACACCATATATTTT. Protein sequence: CASGLFGTLGNTIYF.

The chain has TRBV28 and TRBJ1-6; D not resolved. Trimming stripped 1 base from V and 0 bases from J, with 10 bases between. Germline CDR1 and CDR2: MDHEN and SYDVKM. The CDR3 contains 17 residues. The CDR3, as DNA: TGTGCCAGCAGTTTATTTCGGAGTAGCTCCTATAATTCACCCCTCCACTTT. Translating it yields CASSLFRSSSYNSPLHF. Full variable domain (rest looked up from reference TRBV28 and TRBJ1-6): DVKVTQSSRYLVKRTGEKVFLECVQDMDHENMFWYRQDPGLGLRLIYFSYDVKMKEKGDIPEGYSVSREKKERFSLILESASTNQTSMYLCASSLFRSSSYNSPLHFGNGTRLTVT.

V usage is TRBV9 and J usage is TRBJ1-6; no reliable D call. In germline, CDR1 is SGDLS, CDR2 YYNGEE. Trimming took off 2 bases at V and 0 bases at J, with 6 bases between the two ends. CDR3 size: 15 residues. Here the CDR3 reads CASSVESSYNSPLHF. The CDR3, as DNA: TGTGCCAGCAGCGTGGAAAGCTCCTATAATTCACCCCTCCACTTT.

The chain employs TRBV6-6 and TRBJ2-7; D is possibly TRBD1 (5 bases). V lost 5 bases, J lost 5 bases, and 13 bases lay in between. The CDR3 loop spans 13 amino acids. Germline loops: CDR1 MNHNY, CDR2 SVGAGI (reference sequence). CDR3 residues: CASSPREGHEQYF. CDR3 nucleotide sequence: TGTGCCAGCAGTCCCAGGGAAGGTCACGAGCAGTACTTC.

This chain connects TRBV28 to TRBJ1-5; D not resolved. CDR1 is MDHEN, CDR2 SYDVKM, per germline. Deletions cut 2 bases from V and 0 bases from J, with 8 bases between. The CDR3 spans 15 residues. CDR3 DNA: TGTGCCAGCAGTTTACAACAGAGTAGCAATCAGCCCCAGCATTTT. Its translation: CASSLQQSSNQPQHF.

The rearrangement links TRBV5-1 to TRBJ2-3; 8 bases are a match to TRBD1. The CDR3 spans 19 residues. Trimming at V came to 0 bases and at J to 0 bases, leaving 12 bases not matched to a gene. Germline V CDR1 and CDR2: SGHRS, YFSETQ. CDR3 loop: CASSLDRDRPLRSTDTQYF. CDR3 DNA sequence: TGCGCCAGCAGCTTGGACCGGGACAGGCCCCTAAGAAGCACAGATACGCAGTATTTT.

V and J are TRBV6-1 and TRBJ1-4; 7 positions agree with TRBD1. J gave up 6 bases and V 8 bases, and 3 bases lay outside the gene matches. The CDR3 runs to 12 residues. The germline V gene encodes CDR1 MNHNS and CDR2 SASEGT. The CDR3 reads CASGGGYEKLFF. The DNA of the CDR3 is TGTGCCAGCGGAGGGGGCTATGAAAAACTGTTTTTT.

This clone turned up a few times. Here the CDR3 reads CASSLLGNSNQPQHF. DNA for the CDR3: TGTGCCAGCAGCTTGCTAGGGAATAGCAATCAGCCCCAGCATTTT. This chain joins TRBV5-4 and TRBJ1-5; D is unclear. CDR3 length: 15 residues. Germline V lookup: CDR1 SGHNT, CDR2 YYREEE (reference sequence). The V end was cut by 1 base, the J end by 0 bases, with 8 bases between.

The J gene is TRBJ2-1, the V gene TRBV7-8, with no clear D. Germline V CDR1 and CDR2: SGHVS, FQNEAQ. CDR3 size: 16 residues. Trimming pared 1 base from V and 5 bases from J, leaving 15 bases between. CDR3 residues: CASSLVGSSGHNEQFF. CDR3 nucleotides: TGTGCCAGCAGCTTAGTGGGGTCTAGTGGCCACAATGAGCAGTTCTTC.

The chain links TRBV19 to TRBJ1-6; D gene unclear. The germline gives CDR1 LNHDA, CDR2 SQIVND (reference sequence). There are 14 residues in the CDR3. The V end was cut by 8 bases, the J end by 0 bases, with 8 bases between. CDR3 DNA: TGTGCCAGTCGCATGAGCTCCTATAATTCACCCCTCCACTTT. Translated, it gives CASRMSSYNSPLHF.

This chain connects TRBV7-8 to TRBJ2-5; no clear D. The V and J ends lost 1 base and 5 bases respectively, with 8 bases between them. This CDR3 comprises 13 residues. Germline CDR1 is SGHVS and CDR2 is FQNEAQ. The CDR3 sequence: CASSLVSIETQYF. The CDR3 coding sequence is TGTGCCAGCAGCTTAGTATCAATTGAGACCCAGTACTTC.

V usage is TRBV2 and J usage is TRBJ2-1, with a possible D match to TRBD2 (5 bases). Per germline, CDR1 SNHLY and CDR2 FYNNEI. The CDR3 length is 11 residues. V lost 11 bases, J lost 2 bases, and 7 bases lay in between. The CDR3 region is CAAGTYNEQFF. The CDR3 DNA is TGTGCCGCCGGGACCTACAATGAGCAGTTCTTC.

This chain connects TRBV7-3 to TRBJ2-3; unclear D gene. Germline loops: CDR1 SGHTA, CDR2 FQGTGA. This CDR3 contains 12 residues. V gave up 5 bases and J gave up 8 bases, with 11 bases separating them. The CDR3 sequence: CASSNHPGTQYF. The CDR3 nucleotides are TGTGCCAGCAGCAACCACCCCGGTACGCAGTATTTT.

This clone was counted only a few times. This sequence joins TRBV5-1 and TRBJ2-7, with 10 nucleotides matching TRBD2. V was pared by 0 bases and J by 6 bases, with 9 bases of the junction left unmatched. The CDR3 covers 16 residues. CDR1 and CDR2 from the germline V gene are SGHRS and YFSETQ. This CDR3 reads CASSLGLAGAGGEQYF. The CDR3, as DNA: TGCGCCAGCAGCTTGGGGCTAGCGGGGGCTGGGGGCGAGCAGTACTTC.

Comment on this clone: A read error may account for a junction end that differs from germline. The J gene is TRBJ1-3, the V gene TRBV5-4; D is undetermined. Germline CDR1 reads SGHNT; CDR2 reads YYREEE (reference sequence). The CDR3 has 15 residues. In DNA, the CDR3 is TGCGCCAGCAGCCAAAGCAGTTCCACTGGAAACACCATATATTTT. Protein sequence: CASSQSSSTGNTIYF.